The T cell receptor (beta chain) under discussion was sequenced for a study of cytomegalovirus exposure and HLA in healthy donors (dated by TCRdb to about 2017). With respect to the entire study: An earlier analysis of roughly 610 of the donors reported approximately 300 Gb of sequence data and around 110 million unique TCR beta sequences obtained from around 190 million T cells. Roughly 300 gigabases of sequencing data and tens of millions of unique TCR sequences were included in an early release covering about 700 HLA-typed donors. Among the roughly 400 genotyped donors, approximately 77% belonged to the genetic ancestry cluster associated with self-reported Caucasian donors. The aim of the study was to test whether cataloging public T cell receptors could identify signatures of past pathogen exposure. The study used immunosequencing to profile the T cell repertoires of approximately 630 subjects and linked those repertoires to cytomegalovirus serostatus. Besides the first cohort of 666 subjects, a separate validation cohort made up of about 120 different subjects was used. To predict cytomegalovirus infection status, the study combined high-throughput TCR immunosequencing, statistical association of individual TCRs with disease status, and machine learning. A later analysis re-examined previously published TCR beta repertoires from more than 600 donors and added high-resolution HLA genotyping to investigate patterns of TCR occurrence. The later analysis used no new phenotypic data to find candidate immune exposures, relying instead on TCR beta sequences and their occurrence across donors. To decide whether each TCR beta V gene segment behaved as functional or pseudogenic, an earlier analysis of some 600 of the donors relied on high-throughput TCR beta sequencing. Donor age, sex, ethnicity and CMV serostatus were compiled alongside the repertoire data. In a later genetic analysis, genome-wide SNP genotypes for about three fifths of the roughly 670 donors were used, and that subset was treated as a discovery cohort. Every repertoire in the discovery cohort had been generated on one and the same sequencing platform. Class I and class II HLA loci were covered by the typing at four-digit resolution. Typing coverage varied by locus: about 620-630 donors for A, B, C, DRB1 and DQB1; around 560 for DQA1; over 600 for DPA1; around 450 for DPB1. About five DR-DQ haplotypes were treated as single units for association and clustering because of strong linkage in the cohort. Across under 500 genotyped donors of the cohort, an average of about 250,000 unique TCR beta nucleotide sequences per donor were sequenced, and roughly a sixth of those sequences were non-productive. The study at large found these results: The earlier analysis of fewer than 750 of the donors excluded 15 to 20 rarely observed V segments, including chromosome 9 orphons, because counts were too low. Roughly uniform sequencing depth across donors was assumed in presence/absence analyses, although this assumption may not hold. According to the authors, the approach could potentially be generalized to other disease states and immunological phenotypes. Cytomegalovirus status was reported to be diagnosed by the classifier with high specificity and sensitivity in both the original and validation cohorts. A further reported finding was that TCR beta sequences accurately predicted the HLA-A and HLA-B alleles for most subjects in the first cohort. In an earlier analysis of more than 500 of the donors, most TCR beta V segments appeared in productive rearrangements about 87% or about 30% of the time, broadly matching IMGT annotations. According to a later analysis, TCR association rates differed among HLA loci, with DRB1 alleles showing the most associated TCRs and HLA-C alleles showing the fewest. A later genetic analysis reported fewer N-insertions in productive TCRs among donors in an Asian-associated ancestry cluster than the roughly 720-donor mean. A later genetic analysis associated a missense DCLRE1C variant with V-gene and J-gene trimming of TCR beta chains, and an independent cohort replicated the association. Some IMGT-functional V segments, including TRBV6-2 and TRBV6-3, could not be distinguished by the 87-base-pair reads and were therefore excluded. Strong co-occurrence of HLA alleles, especially DR and DQ, made assigning TCR associations to individual alleles difficult. In this cohort, only TCR beta chains were sequenced, and detectable features were limited by the absence of alpha or paired-chain data. Correlated functional status among segregating V segments might reflect linkage disequilibrium, but an unknown experimental factor could not be ruled out. The sequencing pipeline was judged likely to have produced a cluster of highly shared sequence variants as a technical artifact. While some public TCRs were present in many individuals, most TCR sequences turned up only very rarely across donors. In vitro tests confirmed that a few of the cytomegalovirus-associated TCR beta chains recognize cytomegalovirus antigens. For the cohort, immune exposure information was limited to CMV serostatus. Compared with equally common non-associated chains, HLA-associated TCR beta chains in a later analysis were more clonally expanded and had lower generation probabilities. HLA typing was unavailable for some donors at each locus, so association tests used only the typed subset. According to a later analysis, most CMV-associated TCR beta chains appeared to be HLA-restricted, and the HLA associations seemed to be driven largely by CMV exposure. At a false discovery rate of 0.05, a later analysis linked around 17,000 TCR beta sequences to specific HLA alleles. The study gave a list of about 160 TCR beta chains associated with cytomegalovirus. According to a later analysis, parvovirus B19, influenza, CMV and Epstein-Barr virus appeared linked to several top co-occurrence clusters.

In the case of this clone: This receptor's antigen is unknown. Nothing much larger sits one base from this clone, and base qualities are not available.

The cohort was made up of 650 to 700 healthy bone marrow donors. At the time of sampling, all cohort members were nominally healthy, though unrecorded immune exposures were likely present. The donor was CMV seropositive and belonged to the group of 250 to 350 seropositive cohort members. Every donor gave a peripheral blood sample, and the peripheral blood mononuclear cells from that sample were used for TCR beta sequencing. Genomic DNA was extracted from the blood cell samples with the Qiagen DNeasy Blood Extraction Kit. Libraries were built with the immunoSEQ multiplex PCR assay. For the multiplex PCR, a mixture combining 60 forward primers for TCR Vbeta segments and 13 reverse primers for TCR Jbeta segments was used. A multiplex PCR assay on genomic DNA amplified the CDR3 region of rearranged TCR beta genes. The Illumina HiSeq System was used to sequence the amplified TCR beta libraries as 87-base-pair reads. As for the authors' bioinformatics: In a later analysis, about 80 million unique TCR beta chains were counted across the roughly 700 repertoires, and roughly 11 million of these chains were shared by at least two donors. To remove PCR and sequencing errors, raw reads were error-corrected and collapsed into unique sequences using a nearest-neighbor algorithm that merged closely related sequences. Alignment of CDR3 sequences to IMGT reference sequences was used to assign V, D and J gene segments. For a sequence to be retained, a match of at least six nucleotides to both a V gene segment and a J gene segment was required. Rearrangements were called productive when the CDR3 lacked stop codons and stayed in frame with V and J; all others were non-productive. CDR3 was defined according to IMGT convention as the region running from the second conserved V-encoded cysteine to the conserved J-encoded phenylalanine. The earlier analysis of some 550 of the donors excluded any sequence lacking an unambiguous match to a single V gene segment. In an earlier analysis of around 600 of the donors, V segments were called functional above 56.7% productive rearrangements and were called segregating when the between-donor standard deviation exceeded 5%. A statistical classification framework was developed to diagnose cytomegalovirus status using the catalog of TCR beta chain sequences. A later analysis assigned V and J genes by comparing TCR nucleotide sequences with IMGT/GENE-DB human TR gene sequences. Using the TCRdist pipeline, a later analysis assigned CDR3 sequences along with most-parsimonious VDJ recombination scenarios. In a later analysis, each TCR beta chain was defined by its CDR3 amino acid sequence together with its V-gene family, and reads lacking a unique V-gene family were excluded. As a way to deal with suspected cross-contamination and a sequencing artifact, a later analysis dropped hundreds of nucleotide sequences that were highly shared and had low generation probability. In a later analysis, a clonal expansion index for each public chain was calculated from normalized within-repertoire ranks of inferred template counts. In a later analysis, generation probabilities were computed using a VDJ recombination model fitted to out-of-frame rearrangements, and the results were checked against IGoR. A later analysis scored TCR-TCR, TCR-HLA and TCR-CMV co-occurrence with hypergeometric tests, applying a repertoire-size bias correction to TCR pairs. A later analysis estimated false discovery rates by permuting HLA or CMV assignments 20 times. In a later analysis, co-occurring TCRs were grouped using DBSCAN, with TCRdist sequence similarity added in when clustering inside HLA-allele-positive subsets. Co-occurrence clustering excluded repertoires with fewer than 30,000 or more than 120,000 public chains, plus five with anomalous nucleotide sharing. The table comes from immuneACCESS by way of TCRdb, which keeps in-frame sequences with V and J called. Part of the clones is missing from these tables; in studies checked, under half for an unresolved V gene and the rest for unknown reasons. That table gives V, J and clone size, and the DNA gave D and trimming. The sample table contains about 75,000 clones; only one count was recorded for around 83% of them. The ten largest account for approximately 17% of the sample.

Measured from the cysteine to the phenylalanine, the CDR3 is 15 residues long. Left in the record is the CDR3 DNA by itself, 45 bases read in frame from the first base. According to the germline V gene, CDR1 reads SGHRS and CDR2 reads YFSETQ. Trimming at the junction amounts to 0 bases on V and 3 bases on J, and the germline ends lie 10 bases apart. This chain is built from TRBV5-1 and TRBJ1-5, with the D gene not clear enough to name. This clonotype was obtained from a man in his 70s in good health and CMV-seropositive. Material: PBMCs. The bases are TGCGCCAGCAGCTTGGACAGTGCCAACAATCAGCCCCAGCATTTT. Its translation is CASSLDSANNQPQHF.